This T cell receptor beta chain came from a study of response to subunit inactivated influenza vaccine. TCRdb independently ran MiXCR on the RT-PCR reads; one entry per CDR3 protein. The sample holds 500,000 to 600,000 distinct CDR3 sequences, 10% to 15% seen once. The table lists this clonotype with many counts. Its specificity is not known. Study-level points and caveats: Few additional T cells are recruited per seasonal influenza vaccination, authors suggested.

This receptor was obtained from a man over 45 who received an inactivated influenza vaccine. The sequences come from PBMCs from blood, collected around seven weeks after vaccination.

The CDR3 spells CSARKRGGIEQFF. The CDR3 bases are TGCAGTGCTAGAAAGCGGGGGGGCATTGAGCAGTTCTTC. The rearrangement joins TRBV20-1 to TRBJ2-1, with 10 bases identical to TRBD2. Germline V CDR1 and CDR2: DFQATT, SNEGSKA (reference sequence). Trimming took 2 bases from V and 9 from J; bases not matched to a gene: 4. The CDR3 is 13 amino acids.